This record concerns one T cell receptor beta chain sequence. The antigen this receptor binds is unknown. A much larger clone lies one base from this, so it may be a read error. The donors were under 40 Caucasian individuals from Russia, aged roughly 6 to 90 years, who were systemically healthy. Around 9.7 milliliters of peripheral blood were collected from each donor into EDTA-treated Vacutainer tubes. PBMCs were isolated by Ficoll-Paque density-gradient centrifugation, with at least 6 million obtained per sample. Trizol reagent was used to extract total RNA from the PBMCs, yielding at least 5.5 micrograms per sample. The percentages of naive CD45RAhigh/CD27high T cells were determined by flow cytometry on a PBMC aliquot from every donor. CDR1 SQVTM and CDR2 ANQGSEA are derived from the germline V gene. From cysteine to phenylalanine, the CDR3 is 12 amino acids long. Just CDR3 DNA is preserved here, 36 bases in frame from base 1.

This sample is part of a study of blood T cells in healthy people across ages (dated by TCRdb to the mid-2010s). Some background on the complete study: In model experiments, roughly one uniquely barcoded TCR beta cDNA molecule per two T cells was captured by template switching. The study measured age-related changes in TCR beta repertoire diversity using deep sequencing normalized with unique cDNA molecular identifiers. Donors were grouped into four age groups: young (average roughly 17 years), middle-aged (39), aged (about 60) and long-lived (over 80). To avoid experimental bias, donors of different ages were randomly spread across the sequencing lanes. Using the same blood draw, the study looked at two additional independent replicas of 1 million unique cDNA reads for two donors, one aged 18 to 30 and the other aged 80 or older. General findings and caveats noted by the study authors: Bulk unsorted PBMC profiling prevented conclusive comparison of naive and antigen-experienced compartments. As age increased, observed TCR beta diversity per million T cells dropped in a roughly linear way, and a significant reduction was already evident by age 40. Observed TCR beta diversity correlated strongly with the percentage of naive T cells measured by flow cytometry. Compared with the aged group, the long-lived group had more naive CD4+ T cells, fewer expanded clones and increased TCR diversity, a pattern suggesting age selection. Estimates of total diversity based on one million sequenced T cells were considered lower bounds and underestimates. Because the CMV infection status of the donors was unknown, age-related changes in expanded clonotypes may potentially have been confounded.

Library method: 5' RACE. The second PCR ran for roughly 6 to 11 cycles and used a J-beta primer mix along with a sample-barcoded 5' primer. A template-switch 5' adaptor carrying 12 random nucleotides introduced a unique molecular identifier onto each TCR beta cDNA molecule. At least 2.5 million CDR3-containing paired-end reads were obtained from each sample. First-strand cDNA was synthesized from all RNA with the Mint cDNA synthesis kit, primed by a TRBC-specific oligonucleotide. After uracil-DNA glycosylase treatment, a first 18-cycle PCR used universal primers M1SS and BC2_uni_R on all cDNA. From the authors' description of their analysis: Normalization of each sample was performed by random selection of 1 million high-quality reads, each carrying a distinct molecular identifier. Instead of being binned into consensus sequences, reads with shared molecular identifiers were discarded. MiTCR, with a Q25 quality threshold and the strictest error-elimination algorithm, was used for CDR3 identification, clonotype clustering and error correction. A nonparametric unseen species model with Euler transformation was used to estimate a lower bound on total TCR beta diversity. TCRdb applied fastp at Q25 and MiXCR to the public reads, then kept only in-frame beta chains. Identical CDR3 protein sequences are pooled into one entry, listed with their most common genes and DNA. TCRdb's processing, not the authors', yielded these V and J calls. For this sample there are around 2 million distinct CDR3 sequences; around 40% appear just once. Approximately 22% of the sample is held by the ten biggest clonotypes.

Here the chain combines TRBV29-1 and TRBJ2-7, with TRBD2 as a weak D call on 6 bases. This TCR was sampled from a human donor in good health. Specimen: blood. The DNA sequence is as follows: TGCGGCGGCGGGACTTTAGGCGGGGAGCAGTACTTC. Protein translation: CGGGTLGGEQYF.